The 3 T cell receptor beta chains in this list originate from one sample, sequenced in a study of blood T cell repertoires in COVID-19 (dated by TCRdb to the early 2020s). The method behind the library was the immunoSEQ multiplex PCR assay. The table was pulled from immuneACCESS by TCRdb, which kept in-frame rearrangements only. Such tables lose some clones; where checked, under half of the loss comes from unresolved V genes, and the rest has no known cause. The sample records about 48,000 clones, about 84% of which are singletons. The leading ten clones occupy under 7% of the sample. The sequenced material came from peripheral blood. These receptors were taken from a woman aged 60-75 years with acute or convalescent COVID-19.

The CDR3 region has the DNA TGTGCCAGCAGCCAAGAGAGGACTTCCTATGGCTACACCTTC. Translated, it gives CASSQERTSYGYTF. The V gene is TRBV3-1 (or the pseudogene TRBV3-2), the J gene TRBJ1-2, with D uncertain. Germline CDR1 LGHDT, CDR2 YNNKEL (reference sequence). V was shortened by 0 bases and J by 4 bases, with 9 bases between the two germline ends. This CDR3 is built from 14 residues.

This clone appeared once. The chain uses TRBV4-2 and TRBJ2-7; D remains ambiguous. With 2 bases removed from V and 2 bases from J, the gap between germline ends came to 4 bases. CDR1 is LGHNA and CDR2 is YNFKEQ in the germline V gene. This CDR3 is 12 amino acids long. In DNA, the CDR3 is TGTGCCAGCAGCCAATACACCTACGAGCAGTACTTC. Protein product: CASSQYTYEQYF.

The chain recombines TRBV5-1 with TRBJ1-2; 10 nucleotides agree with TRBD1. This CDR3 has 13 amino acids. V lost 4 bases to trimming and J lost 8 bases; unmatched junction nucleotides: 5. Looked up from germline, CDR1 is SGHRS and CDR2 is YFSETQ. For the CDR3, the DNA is TGCGCCAGCAGCCCAGGACAGGGGGAGGGCTACACCTTC. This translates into CASSPGQGEGYTF.